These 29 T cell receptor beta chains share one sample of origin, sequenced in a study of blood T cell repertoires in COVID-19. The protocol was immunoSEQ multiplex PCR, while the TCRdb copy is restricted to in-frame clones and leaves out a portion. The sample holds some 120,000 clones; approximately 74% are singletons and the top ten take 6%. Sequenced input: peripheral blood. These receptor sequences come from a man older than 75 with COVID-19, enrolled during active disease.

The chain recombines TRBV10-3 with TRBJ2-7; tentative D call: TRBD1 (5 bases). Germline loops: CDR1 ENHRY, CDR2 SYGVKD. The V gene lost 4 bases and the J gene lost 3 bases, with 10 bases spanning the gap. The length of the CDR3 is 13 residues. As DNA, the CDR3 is TGTGCCATCAGTGGAGTGCAGGGCTACGAGCAGTACTTC. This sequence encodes CAISGVQGYEQYF.

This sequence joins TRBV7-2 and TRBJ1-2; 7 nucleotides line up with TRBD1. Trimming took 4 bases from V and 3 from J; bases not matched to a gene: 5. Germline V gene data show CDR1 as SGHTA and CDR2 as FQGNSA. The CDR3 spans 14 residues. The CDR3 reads CASSYAGTDYGYTF. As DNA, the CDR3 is TGTGCCAGCAGCTACGCCGGGACAGACTATGGCTACACCTTC.

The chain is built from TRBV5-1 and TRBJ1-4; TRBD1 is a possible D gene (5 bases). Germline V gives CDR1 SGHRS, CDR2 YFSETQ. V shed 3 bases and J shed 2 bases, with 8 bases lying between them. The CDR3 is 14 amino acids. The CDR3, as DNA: TGCGCCAGCAGCTCGGACAACACTAATGAAAAACTGTTTTTT. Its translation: CASSSDNTNEKLFF.

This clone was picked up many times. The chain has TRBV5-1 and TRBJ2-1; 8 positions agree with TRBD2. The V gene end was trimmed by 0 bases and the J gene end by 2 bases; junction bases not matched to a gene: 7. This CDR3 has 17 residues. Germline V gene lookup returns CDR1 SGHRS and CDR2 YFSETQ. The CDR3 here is CASSLDLLAATYNEQFF. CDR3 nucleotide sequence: TGCGCCAGCAGCTTGGACCTACTAGCGGCGACCTACAATGAGCAGTTCTTC.

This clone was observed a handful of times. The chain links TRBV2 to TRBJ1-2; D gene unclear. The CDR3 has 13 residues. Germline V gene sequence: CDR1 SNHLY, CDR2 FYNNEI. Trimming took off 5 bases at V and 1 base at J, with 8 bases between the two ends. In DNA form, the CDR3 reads TGTGCCAGCAGTCGAGACATTAACTATGGCTACACCTTC. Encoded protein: CASSRDINYGYTF.

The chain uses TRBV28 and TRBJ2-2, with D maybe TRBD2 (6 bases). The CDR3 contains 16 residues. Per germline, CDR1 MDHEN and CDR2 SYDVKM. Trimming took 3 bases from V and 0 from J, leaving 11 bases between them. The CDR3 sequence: CASSFWGRPNTGELFF. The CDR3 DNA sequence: TGTGCCAGCAGTTTTTGGGGGAGGCCGAACACCGGGGAGCTGTTTTTT.

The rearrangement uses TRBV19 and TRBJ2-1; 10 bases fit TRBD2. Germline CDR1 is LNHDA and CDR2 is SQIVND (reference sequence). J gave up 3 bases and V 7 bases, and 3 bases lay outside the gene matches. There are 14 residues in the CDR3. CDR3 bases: TGTGCCAGTAATGAGCGGGAGGGCTACAATGAGCAGTTCTTC. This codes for CASNEREGYNEQFF.

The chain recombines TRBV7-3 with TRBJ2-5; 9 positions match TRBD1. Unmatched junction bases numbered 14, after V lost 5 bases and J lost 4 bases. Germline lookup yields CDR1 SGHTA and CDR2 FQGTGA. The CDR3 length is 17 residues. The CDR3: CASSKAWGQGSRETQYF. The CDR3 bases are TGTGCCAGCAGCAAAGCCTGGGGACAGGGATCCCGAGAGACCCAGTACTTC.

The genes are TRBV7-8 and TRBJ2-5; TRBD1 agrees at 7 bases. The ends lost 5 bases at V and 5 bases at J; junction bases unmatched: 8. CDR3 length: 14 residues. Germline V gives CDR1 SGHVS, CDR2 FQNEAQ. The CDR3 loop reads CASSRGGASETQYF. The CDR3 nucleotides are TGTGCCAGCAGCCGAGGGGGCGCATCCGAGACCCAGTACTTC.

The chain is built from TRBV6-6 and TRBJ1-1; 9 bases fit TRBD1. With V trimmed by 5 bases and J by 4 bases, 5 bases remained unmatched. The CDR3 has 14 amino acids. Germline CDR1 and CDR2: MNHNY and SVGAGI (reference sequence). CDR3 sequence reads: CASSPQGAGTEAFF. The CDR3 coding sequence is TGTGCCAGCAGTCCACAGGGGGCCGGCACTGAAGCTTTCTTT.

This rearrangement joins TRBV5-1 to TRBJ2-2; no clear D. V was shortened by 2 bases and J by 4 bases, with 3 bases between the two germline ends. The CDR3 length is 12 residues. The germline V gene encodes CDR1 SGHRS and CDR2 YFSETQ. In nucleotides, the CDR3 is TGCGCCAGCAGCTTCGGCACCGGGGAGCTGTTTTTT. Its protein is CASSFGTGELFF. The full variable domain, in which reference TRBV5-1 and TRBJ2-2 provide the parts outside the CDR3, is KAGVTQTPRYLIKTRGQQVTLSCSPISGHRSVSWYQQTPGQGLQFLFEYFSETQRNKGNFPGRFSGRQFSNSRSEMNVSTLELGDSALYLCASSFGTGELFFGEGSRLTVL.

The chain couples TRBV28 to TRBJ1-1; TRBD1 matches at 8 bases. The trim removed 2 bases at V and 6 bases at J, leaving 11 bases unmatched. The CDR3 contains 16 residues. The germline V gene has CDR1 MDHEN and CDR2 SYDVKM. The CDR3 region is CASSLVAGGNKAEAFF. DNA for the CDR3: TGTGCCAGCAGTTTAGTGGCAGGGGGCAACAAGGCTGAAGCTTTCTTT.

CDR3 nucleotide sequence: TGTGCCAGTAGTCCGGGACGGAGGGAATATGGCTACACCTTC. This gives the protein CASSPGRREYGYTF. This sequence joins TRBV19 and TRBJ1-2; possible D gene TRBD1, 5 bases. Trimming pared 5 bases from V and 5 bases from J, leaving 15 bases between. The CDR3 sequence is 14 residues long. Germline CDR1 is LNHDA and CDR2 is SQIVND (reference sequence). Supplemented by reference TRBV19 and TRBJ1-2, the full variable domain reads DGGITQSPKYLFRKEGQNVTLSCEQNLNHDAMYWYRQDPGQGLRLIYYSQIVNDFQKGDIAEGYSVSREKKESFPLTVTSAQKNPTAFYLCASSPGRREYGYTFGSGTRLTVV.

The CDR3 bases are TGCGCCAGCAGCCAAGTGGGTTTGGGGGTGGCAGGGGCCTACAATGAGCAGTTCTTC. Encoded protein: CASSQVGLGVAGAYNEQFF. This chain uses TRBV4-1 with TRBJ2-1; tentatively, D is TRBD1 (6 bases). Trimming stripped 1 base from V and 2 bases from J, with 21 bases between. The V gene's germline CDR1 is MGHRA and CDR2 YSYEKL. This CDR3 region has 19 residues.

The CDR3 reads CASSLGGGTGELFF. CDR3 nucleotides: TGTGCCAGCAGCTTAGGGGGGGGGACCGGGGAGCTGTTTTTT. The chain has TRBV7-3 and TRBJ2-2, with TRBD2 matching over 7 bases. After removal of 2 bases from V and 5 bases from J, the junction contained 2 bases not matched to a gene. The length of the CDR3 is 14 residues. Per the germline V gene, CDR1 is SGHTA and CDR2 is FQGTGA.

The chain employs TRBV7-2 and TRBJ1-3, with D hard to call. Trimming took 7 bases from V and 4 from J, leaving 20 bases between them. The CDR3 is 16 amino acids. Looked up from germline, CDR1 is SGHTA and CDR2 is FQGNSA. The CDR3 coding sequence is TGTGCCAGCACGCATCAGGTGCCGTCGGGGGGAAACACCATATATTTT. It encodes CASTHQVPSGGNTIYF.

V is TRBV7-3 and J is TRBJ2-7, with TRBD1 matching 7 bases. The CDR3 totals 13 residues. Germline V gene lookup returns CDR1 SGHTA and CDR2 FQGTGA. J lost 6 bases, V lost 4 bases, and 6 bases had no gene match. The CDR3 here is CASSSDRAGEQYF. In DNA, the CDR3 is TGTGCCAGCAGCTCCGACAGGGCTGGCGAGCAGTACTTC.

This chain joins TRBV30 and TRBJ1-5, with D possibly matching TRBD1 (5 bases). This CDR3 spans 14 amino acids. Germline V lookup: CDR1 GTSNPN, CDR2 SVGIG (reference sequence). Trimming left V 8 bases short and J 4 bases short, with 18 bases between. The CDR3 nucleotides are TGTGCCGCTGCCTTTGCGGGGGAAAATCAGCCCCAGCATTTT. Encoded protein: CAAAFAGENQPQHF.

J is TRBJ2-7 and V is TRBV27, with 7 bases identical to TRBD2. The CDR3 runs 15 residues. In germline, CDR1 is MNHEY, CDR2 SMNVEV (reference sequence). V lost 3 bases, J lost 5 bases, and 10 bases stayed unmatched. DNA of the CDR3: TGTGCCAGCAGTTTCGGGTGGGAGGGCCAGGACGAGCAGTACTTC. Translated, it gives CASSFGWEGQDEQYF.

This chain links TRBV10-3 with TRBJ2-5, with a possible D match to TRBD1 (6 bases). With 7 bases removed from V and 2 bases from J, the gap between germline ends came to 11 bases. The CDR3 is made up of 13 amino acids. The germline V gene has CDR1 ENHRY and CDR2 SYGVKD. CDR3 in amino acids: CAINDRNQETQYF. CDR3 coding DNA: TGTGCCATCAACGACAGGAATCAAGAGACCCAGTACTTC.

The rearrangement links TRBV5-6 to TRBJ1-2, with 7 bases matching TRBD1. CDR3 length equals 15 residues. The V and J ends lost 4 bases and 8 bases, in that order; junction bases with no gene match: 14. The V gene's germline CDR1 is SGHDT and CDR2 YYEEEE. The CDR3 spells CASSTRPDRAWGYTF. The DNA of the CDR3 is TGTGCCAGCAGCACGCGACCTGACAGGGCGTGGGGCTACACCTTC.

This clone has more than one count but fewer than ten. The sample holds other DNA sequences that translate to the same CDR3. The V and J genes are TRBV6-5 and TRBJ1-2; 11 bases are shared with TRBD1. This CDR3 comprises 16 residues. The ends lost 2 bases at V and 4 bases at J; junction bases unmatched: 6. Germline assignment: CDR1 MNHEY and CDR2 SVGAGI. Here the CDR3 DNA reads TGTGCCAGCAGTTACGTTCGGACAGGGGGCGGCTATGGCTACACCTTC. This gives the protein CASSYVRTGGGYGYTF.

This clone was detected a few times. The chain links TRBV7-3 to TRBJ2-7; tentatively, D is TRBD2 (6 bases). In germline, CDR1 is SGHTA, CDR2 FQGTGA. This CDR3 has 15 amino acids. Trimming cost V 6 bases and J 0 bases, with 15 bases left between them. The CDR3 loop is CASRPTSGLSYEQYF. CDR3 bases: TGTGCCAGCAGACCCACCAGCGGGCTCTCCTACGAGCAGTACTTC.

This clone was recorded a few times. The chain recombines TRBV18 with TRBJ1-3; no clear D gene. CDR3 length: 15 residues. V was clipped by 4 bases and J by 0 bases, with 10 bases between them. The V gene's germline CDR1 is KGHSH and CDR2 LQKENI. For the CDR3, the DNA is TGTGCCAGCTCACTCGAAACGAGCTCTGGAAACACCATATATTTT. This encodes CASSLETSSGNTIYF.

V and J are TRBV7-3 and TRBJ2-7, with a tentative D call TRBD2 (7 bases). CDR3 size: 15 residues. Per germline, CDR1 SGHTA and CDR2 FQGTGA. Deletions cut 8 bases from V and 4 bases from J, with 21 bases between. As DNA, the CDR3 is TGTGCCAGCTCCTCTGTGGGGGGGCCCTCTTACGAGCAGTACTTC. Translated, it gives CASSSVGGPSYEQYF.

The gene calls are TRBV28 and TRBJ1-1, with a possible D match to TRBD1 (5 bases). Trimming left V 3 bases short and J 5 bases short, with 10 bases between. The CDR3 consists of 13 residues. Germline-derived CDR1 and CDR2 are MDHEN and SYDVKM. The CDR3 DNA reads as TGTGCCAGCAGTTTGGGGGGAGGGACTGAAGCTTTCTTT. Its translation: CASSLGGGTEAFF.

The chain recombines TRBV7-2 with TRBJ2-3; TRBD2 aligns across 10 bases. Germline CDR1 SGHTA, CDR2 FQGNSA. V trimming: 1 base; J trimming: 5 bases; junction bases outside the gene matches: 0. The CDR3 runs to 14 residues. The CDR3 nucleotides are TGTGCCAGCAGCTTAGGGACTAGCGGAGATACGCAGTATTTT. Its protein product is CASSLGTSGDTQYF.

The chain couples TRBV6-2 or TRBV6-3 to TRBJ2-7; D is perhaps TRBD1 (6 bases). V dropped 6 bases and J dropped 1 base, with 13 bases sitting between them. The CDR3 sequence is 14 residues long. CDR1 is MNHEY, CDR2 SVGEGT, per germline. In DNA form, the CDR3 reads TGTGCCAGCAGCGAGGACAGACGATCCTACGAGCAGTACTTC. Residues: CASSEDRRSYEQYF.

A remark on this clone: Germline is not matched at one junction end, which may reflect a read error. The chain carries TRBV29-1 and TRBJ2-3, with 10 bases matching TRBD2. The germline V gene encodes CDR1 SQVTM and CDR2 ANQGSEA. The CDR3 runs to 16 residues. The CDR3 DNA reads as TGCAGCGTGGAAGGTCCAGCGGGAGGGGCGTCAAATACGCAGTATTTT. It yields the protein CSVEGPAGGASNTQYF.